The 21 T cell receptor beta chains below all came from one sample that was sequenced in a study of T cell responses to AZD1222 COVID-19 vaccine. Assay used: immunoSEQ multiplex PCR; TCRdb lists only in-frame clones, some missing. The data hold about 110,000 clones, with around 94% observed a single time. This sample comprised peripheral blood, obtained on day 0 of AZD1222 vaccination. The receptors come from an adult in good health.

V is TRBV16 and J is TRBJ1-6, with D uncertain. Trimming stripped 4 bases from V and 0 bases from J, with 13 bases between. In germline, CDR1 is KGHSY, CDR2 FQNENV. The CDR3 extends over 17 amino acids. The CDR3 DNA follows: TGTGCCAGCAGCCCCCGGCAGCCAAGCTCCTATAATTCACCCCTCCACTTT. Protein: CASSPRQPSSYNSPLHF.

The CDR3 coding sequence is TGTGCCAGCAGCCCTCAAGCATCCGGGAGTGAAGCTTTCTTT. Translated: CASSPQASGSEAFF. This chain joins TRBV7-3 and TRBJ1-1, with unresolved D. From germline, CDR1 is SGHTA and CDR2 FQGTGA. The CDR3 runs 14 residues. V dropped 5 bases and J dropped 7 bases, with 17 bases sitting between them.

The CDR3 DNA reads as TGTGCCAGCAGCGTAGCAGATGGCGCGAGAGGACGGGACAGGTTAAACCTAGCCAAAAACATTCAGTACTTC. Translated, it gives CASSVADGARGRDRLNLAKNIQYF. The rearrangement links TRBV9 to TRBJ2-4, with 8 bases matching TRBD1. The CDR3 contains 24 residues. Germline lookup yields CDR1 SGDLS and CDR2 YYNGEE. Losses at the gene ends were 0 bases for V and 0 bases for J; bases not matched to a gene: 26. Full variable domain (missing parts from reference TRBV9 and TRBJ2-4): DSGVTQTPKHLITATGQRVTLRCSPRSGDLSVYWYQQSLDQGLQFLIQYYNGEERAKGNILERFSAQQFPDLHSELNLSSLELGDSALYFCASSVADGARGRDRLNLAKNIQYFGAGTRLSVL.

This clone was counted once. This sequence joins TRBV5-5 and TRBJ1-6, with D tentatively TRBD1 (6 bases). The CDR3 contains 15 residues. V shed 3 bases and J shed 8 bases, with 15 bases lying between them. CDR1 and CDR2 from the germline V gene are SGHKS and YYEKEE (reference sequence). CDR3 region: CASSWGPESDSPLHF. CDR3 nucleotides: TGTGCCAGCAGCTGGGGGCCAGAGAGCGATTCACCCCTCCACTTT.

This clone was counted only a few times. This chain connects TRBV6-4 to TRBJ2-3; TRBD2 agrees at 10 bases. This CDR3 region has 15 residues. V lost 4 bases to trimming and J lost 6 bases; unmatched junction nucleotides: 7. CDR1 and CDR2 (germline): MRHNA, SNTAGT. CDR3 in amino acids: CASSASGGTGDTQYF. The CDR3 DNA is TGTGCCAGCAGTGCTAGCGGGGGAACTGGCGATACGCAGTATTTT.

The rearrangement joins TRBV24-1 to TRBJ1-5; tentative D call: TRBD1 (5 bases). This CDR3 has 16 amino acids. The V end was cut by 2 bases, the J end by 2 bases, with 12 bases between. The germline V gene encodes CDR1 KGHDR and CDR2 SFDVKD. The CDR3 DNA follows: TGTGCCACCAGTGATTCGGGACCCCTCGGCAATCAGCCCCAGCATTTT. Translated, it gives CATSDSGPLGNQPQHF.

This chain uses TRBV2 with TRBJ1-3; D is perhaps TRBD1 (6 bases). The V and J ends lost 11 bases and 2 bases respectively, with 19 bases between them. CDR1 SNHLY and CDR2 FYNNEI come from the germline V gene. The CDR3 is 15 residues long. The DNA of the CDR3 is TGTGCCGGACTCAGGGGTCTGCGGACTGGAAACACCATATATTTT. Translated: CAGLRGLRTGNTIYF.

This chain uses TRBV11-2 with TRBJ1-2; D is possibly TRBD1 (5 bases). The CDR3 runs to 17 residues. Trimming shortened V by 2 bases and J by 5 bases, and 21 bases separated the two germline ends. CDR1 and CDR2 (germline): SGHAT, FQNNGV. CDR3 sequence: CASSLSPRGRAEYGYTF. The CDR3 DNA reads TGTGCCAGCAGCTTATCACCCCGGGGCAGGGCGGAATATGGCTACACCTTC.

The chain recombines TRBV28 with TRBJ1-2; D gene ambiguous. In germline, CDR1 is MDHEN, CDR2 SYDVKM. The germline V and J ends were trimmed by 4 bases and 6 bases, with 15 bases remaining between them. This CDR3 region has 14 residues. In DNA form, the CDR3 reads TGTGCCAGCAGTTCCCATTACAATCCGGATGGCTACACCTTC. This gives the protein CASSSHYNPDGYTF.

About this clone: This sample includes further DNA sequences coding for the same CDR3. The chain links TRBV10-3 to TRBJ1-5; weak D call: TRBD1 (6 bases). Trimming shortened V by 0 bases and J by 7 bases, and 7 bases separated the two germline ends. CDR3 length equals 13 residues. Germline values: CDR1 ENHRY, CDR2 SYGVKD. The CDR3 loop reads CAISESGGQPQHF. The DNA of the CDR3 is TGTGCCATCAGTGAGTCAGGGGGACAGCCCCAGCATTTT.

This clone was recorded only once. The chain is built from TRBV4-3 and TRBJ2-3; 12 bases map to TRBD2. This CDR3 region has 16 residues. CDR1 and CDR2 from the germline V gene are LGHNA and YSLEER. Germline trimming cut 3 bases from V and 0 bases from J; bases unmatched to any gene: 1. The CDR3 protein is CASSQGTSGSTDTQYF. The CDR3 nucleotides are TGCGCCAGCAGCCAGGGGACTAGCGGGAGCACAGATACGCAGTATTTT.

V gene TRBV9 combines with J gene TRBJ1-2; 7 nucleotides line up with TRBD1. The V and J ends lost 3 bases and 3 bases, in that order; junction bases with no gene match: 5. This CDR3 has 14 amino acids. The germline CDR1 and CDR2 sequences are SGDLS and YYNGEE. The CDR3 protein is CASSATGLDYGYTF. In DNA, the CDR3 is TGTGCCAGCAGCGCGACAGGGTTAGACTATGGCTACACCTTC.

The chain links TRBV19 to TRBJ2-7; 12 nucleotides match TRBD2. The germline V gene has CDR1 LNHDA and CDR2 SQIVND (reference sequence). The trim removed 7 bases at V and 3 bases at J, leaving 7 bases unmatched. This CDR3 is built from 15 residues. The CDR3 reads CASKTTSGRIYEQYF. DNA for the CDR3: TGTGCCAGTAAAACGACTAGCGGGAGAATCTACGAGCAGTACTTC.

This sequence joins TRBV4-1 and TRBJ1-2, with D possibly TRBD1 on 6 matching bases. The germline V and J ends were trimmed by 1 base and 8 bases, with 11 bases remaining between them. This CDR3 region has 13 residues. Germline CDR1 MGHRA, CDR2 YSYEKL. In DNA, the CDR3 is TGCGCCAGCAGCCAAGCAGGGGAATCCGGCTACACCTTC. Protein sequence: CASSQAGESGYTF.

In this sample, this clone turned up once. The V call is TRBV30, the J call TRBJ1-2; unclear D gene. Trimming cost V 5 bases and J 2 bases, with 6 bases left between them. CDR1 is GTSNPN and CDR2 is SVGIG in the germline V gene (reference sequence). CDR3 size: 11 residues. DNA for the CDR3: TGTGCCTGGGCAAAGAACTATGGCTACACCTTC. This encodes CAWAKNYGYTF.

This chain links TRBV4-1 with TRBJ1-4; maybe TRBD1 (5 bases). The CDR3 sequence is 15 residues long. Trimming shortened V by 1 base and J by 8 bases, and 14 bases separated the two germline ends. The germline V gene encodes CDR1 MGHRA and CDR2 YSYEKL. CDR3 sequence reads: CASSQVQGGQEKLFF. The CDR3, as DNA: TGCGCCAGCAGCCAAGTTCAGGGAGGACAAGAAAAACTGTTTTTT.

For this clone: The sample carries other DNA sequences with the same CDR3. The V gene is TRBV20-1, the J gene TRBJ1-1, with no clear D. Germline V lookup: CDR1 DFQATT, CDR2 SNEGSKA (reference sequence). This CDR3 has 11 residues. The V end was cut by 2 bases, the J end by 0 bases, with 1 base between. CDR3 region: CSARLNTEAFF. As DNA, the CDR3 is TGCAGTGCTAGATTGAACACTGAAGCTTTCTTT.

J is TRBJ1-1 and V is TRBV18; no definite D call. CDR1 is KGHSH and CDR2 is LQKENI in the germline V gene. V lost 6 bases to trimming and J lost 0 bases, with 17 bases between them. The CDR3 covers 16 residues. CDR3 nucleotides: TGTGCCAGCTCCCCAGCAGTCCAGCGCATGAACACTGAAGCTTTCTTT. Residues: CASSPAVQRMNTEAFF.

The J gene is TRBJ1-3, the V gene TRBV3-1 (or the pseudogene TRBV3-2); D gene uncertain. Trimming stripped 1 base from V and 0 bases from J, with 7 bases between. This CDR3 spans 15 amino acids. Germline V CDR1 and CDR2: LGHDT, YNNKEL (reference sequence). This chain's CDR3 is CASSQVLVSGNTIYF. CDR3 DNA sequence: TGTGCCAGCAGCCAAGTTTTAGTCTCTGGAAACACCATATATTTT.

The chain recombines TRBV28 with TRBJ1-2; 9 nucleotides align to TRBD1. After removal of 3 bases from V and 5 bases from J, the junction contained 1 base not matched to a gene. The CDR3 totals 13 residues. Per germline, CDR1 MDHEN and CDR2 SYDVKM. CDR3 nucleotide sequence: TGTGCCAGCAGTTTGACAGGGGGTTATGGCTACACCTTC. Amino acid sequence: CASSLTGGYGYTF.

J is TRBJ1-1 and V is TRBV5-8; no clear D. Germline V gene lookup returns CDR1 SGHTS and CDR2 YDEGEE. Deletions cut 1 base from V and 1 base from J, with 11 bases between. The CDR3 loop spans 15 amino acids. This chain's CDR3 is CASSLISGSNTEAFF. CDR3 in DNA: TGTGCCAGCAGCTTGATTTCGGGGTCGAACACTGAAGCTTTCTTT.